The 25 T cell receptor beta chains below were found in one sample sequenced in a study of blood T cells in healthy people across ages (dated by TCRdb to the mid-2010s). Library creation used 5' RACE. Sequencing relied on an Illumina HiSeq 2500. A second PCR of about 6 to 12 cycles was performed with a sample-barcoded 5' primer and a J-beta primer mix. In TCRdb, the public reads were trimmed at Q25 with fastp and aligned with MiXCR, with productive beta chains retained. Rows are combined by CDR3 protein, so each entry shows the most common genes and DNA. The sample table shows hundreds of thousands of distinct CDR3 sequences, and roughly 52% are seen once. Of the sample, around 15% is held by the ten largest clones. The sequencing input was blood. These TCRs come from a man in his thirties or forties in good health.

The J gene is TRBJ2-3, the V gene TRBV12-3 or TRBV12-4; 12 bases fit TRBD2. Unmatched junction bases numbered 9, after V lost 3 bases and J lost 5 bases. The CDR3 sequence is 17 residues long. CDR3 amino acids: CASSLTSGGLGVDTQYF. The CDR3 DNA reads TGTGCCAGCAGTTTGACTAGCGGGGGCCTGGGGGTAGATACGCAGTATTTT.

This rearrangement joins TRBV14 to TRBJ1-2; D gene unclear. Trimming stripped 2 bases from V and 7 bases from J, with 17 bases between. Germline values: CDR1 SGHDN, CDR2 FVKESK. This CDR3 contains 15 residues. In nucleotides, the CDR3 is TGTGCCAGCAGCCAAAGTGTACGGGGAAGTAGTGGCTACACCTTC. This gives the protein CASSQSVRGSSGYTF.

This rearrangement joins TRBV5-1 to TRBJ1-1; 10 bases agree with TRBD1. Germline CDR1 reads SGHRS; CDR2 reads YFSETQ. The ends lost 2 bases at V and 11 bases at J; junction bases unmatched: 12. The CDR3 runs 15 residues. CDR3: CASSFAVAGQGFAFF. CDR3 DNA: TGCGCCAGCAGCTTTGCCGTAGCGGGACAGGGGTTCGCTTTCTTT.

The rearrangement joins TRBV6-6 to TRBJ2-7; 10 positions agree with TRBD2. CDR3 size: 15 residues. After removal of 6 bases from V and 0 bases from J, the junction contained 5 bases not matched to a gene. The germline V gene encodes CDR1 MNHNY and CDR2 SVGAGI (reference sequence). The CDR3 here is CASRPSGGSSYEQYF. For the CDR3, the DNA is TGTGCCAGCAGACCTAGCGGGGGAAGCTCCTACGAGCAGTACTTC.

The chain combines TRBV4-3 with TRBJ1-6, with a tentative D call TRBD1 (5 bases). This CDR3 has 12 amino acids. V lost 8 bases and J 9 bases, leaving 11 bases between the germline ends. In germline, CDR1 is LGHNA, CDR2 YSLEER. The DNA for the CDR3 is TGCGCCAGCGGGAGGGGAGGTTCACCCCTCCACTTT. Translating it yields CASGRGGSPLHF.

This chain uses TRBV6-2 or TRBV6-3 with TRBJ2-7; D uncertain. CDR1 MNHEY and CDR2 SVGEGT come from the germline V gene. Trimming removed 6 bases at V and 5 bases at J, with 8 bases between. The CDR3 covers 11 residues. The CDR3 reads CASRPPNEQYF. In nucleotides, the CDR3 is TGTGCCAGCAGACCTCCCAACGAGCAGTACTTC.

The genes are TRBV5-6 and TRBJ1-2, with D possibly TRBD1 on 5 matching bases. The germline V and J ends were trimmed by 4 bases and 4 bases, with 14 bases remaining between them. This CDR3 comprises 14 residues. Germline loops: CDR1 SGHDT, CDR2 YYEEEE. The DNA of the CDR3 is TGTGCCAGCAGCCGGCCGGACAACGGCTATGGCTACACCTTC. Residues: CASSRPDNGYGYTF.

CDR3 sequence (DNA): TGTGCCAGCAGAATTTGGGCTAGCCCAGATACGCAGTATTTT. The encoded protein is CASRIWASPDTQYF. The genes are TRBV28 and TRBJ2-3, with D perhaps matching TRBD2 (5 bases). The V and J ends lost 6 bases and 4 bases respectively, with 14 bases between them. The germline CDR1 and CDR2 sequences are MDHEN and SYDVKM. CDR3 size: 14 residues. The full variable domain, rest sourced from reference TRBV28 and TRBJ2-3, is DVKVTQSSRYLVKRTGEKVFLECVQDMDHENMFWYRQDPGLGLRLIYFSYDVKMKEKGDIPEGYSVSREKKERFSLILESASTNQTSMYLCASRIWASPDTQYFGPGTRLTVL.

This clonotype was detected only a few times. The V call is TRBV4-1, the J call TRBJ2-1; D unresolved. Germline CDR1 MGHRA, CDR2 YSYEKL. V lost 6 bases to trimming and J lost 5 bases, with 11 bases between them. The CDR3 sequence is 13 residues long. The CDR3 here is CASSHIQDNEQFF. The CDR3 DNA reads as TGCGCCAGCAGTCACATTCAAGACAATGAGCAGTTCTTC.

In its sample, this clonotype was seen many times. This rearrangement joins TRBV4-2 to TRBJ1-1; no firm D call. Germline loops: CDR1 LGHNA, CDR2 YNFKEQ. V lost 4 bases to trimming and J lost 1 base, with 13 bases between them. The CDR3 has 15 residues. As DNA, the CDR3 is TGTGCCAGCAGCCCCCAAAGGGCAGGGAACACTGAAGCTTTCTTT. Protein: CASSPQRAGNTEAFF.

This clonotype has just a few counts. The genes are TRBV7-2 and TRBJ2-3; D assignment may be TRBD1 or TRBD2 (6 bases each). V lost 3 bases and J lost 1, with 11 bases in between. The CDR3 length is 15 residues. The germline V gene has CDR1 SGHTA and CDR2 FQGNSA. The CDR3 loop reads CASSFTRGRTDTQYF. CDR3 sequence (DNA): TGTGCCAGCAGCTTTACCCGGGGGCGCACAGATACGCAGTATTTT.

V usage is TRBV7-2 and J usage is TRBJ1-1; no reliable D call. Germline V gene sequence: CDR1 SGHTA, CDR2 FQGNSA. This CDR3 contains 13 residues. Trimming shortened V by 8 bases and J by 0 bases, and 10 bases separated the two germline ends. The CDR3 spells CASGPPLNTEAFF. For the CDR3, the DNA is TGTGCCAGCGGACCTCCTTTGAACACTGAAGCTTTCTTT.

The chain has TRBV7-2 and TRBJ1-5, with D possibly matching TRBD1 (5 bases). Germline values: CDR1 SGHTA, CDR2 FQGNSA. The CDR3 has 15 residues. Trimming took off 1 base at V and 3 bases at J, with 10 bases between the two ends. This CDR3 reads CASSLEAGFNQPQHF. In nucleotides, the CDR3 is TGTGCCAGCAGCTTAGAGGCAGGGTTCAATCAGCCCCAGCATTTT.

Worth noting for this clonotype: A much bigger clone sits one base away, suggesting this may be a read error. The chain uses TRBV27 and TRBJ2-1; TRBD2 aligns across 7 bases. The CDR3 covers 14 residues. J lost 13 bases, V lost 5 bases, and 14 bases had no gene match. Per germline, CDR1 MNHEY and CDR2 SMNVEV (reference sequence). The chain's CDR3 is CASSPRGSGPVQFF. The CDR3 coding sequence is TGTGCCAGCAGTCCGCGCGGTAGCGGGCCTGTTCAGTTCTTC.

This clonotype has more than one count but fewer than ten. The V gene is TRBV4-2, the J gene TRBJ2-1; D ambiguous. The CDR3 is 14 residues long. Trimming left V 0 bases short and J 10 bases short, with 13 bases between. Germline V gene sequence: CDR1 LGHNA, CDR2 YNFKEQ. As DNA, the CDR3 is TGTGCCAGCAGCCAAGATAGATCTCCCCACGAGCAGTTCTTC. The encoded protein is CASSQDRSPHEQFF.

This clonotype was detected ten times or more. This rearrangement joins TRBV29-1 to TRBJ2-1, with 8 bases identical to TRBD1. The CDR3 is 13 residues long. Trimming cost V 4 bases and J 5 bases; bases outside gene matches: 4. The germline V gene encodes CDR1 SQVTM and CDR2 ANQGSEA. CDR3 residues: CSVVRTGNNEQFF. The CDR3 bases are TGCAGCGTTGTCCGGACAGGGAACAATGAGCAGTTCTTC.

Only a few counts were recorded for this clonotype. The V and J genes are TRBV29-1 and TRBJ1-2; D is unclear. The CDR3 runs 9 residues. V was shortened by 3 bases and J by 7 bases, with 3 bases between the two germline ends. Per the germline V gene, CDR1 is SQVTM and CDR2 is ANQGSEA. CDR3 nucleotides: TGCAGCGTTGAGCCTGGCTACACCTTC. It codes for CSVEPGYTF. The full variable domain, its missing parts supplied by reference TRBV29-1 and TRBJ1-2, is SAVISQKPSRDICQRGTSLTIQCQVDSQVTMMFWYRQQPGQSLTLIATANQGSEATYESGFVIDKFPISRPNLTFSTLTVSNMSPEDSSIYLCSVEPGYTFGSGTRLTVV.

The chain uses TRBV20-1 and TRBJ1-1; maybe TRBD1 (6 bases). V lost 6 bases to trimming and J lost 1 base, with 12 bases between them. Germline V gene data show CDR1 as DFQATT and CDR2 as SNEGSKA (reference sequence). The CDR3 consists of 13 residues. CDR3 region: CSAGTDRNTEAFF. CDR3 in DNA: TGCAGTGCGGGAACGGACAGGAACACTGAAGCTTTCTTT.

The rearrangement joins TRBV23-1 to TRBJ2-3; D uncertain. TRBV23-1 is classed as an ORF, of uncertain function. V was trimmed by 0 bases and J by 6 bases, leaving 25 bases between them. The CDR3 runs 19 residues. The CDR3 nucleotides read TGCGCCAGCAGTCAATCGGGCCCCCTCCTGGGAAATTCGACGGATACGCAGTATTTT. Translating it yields CASSQSGPLLGNSTDTQYF.

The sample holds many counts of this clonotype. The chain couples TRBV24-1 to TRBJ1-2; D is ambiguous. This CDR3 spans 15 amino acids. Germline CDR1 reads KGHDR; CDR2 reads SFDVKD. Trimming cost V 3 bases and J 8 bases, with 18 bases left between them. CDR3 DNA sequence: TGTGCCACCAGTGATGAACGAGGGCCTACCGGCGGCTACACCTTC. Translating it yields CATSDERGPTGGYTF.

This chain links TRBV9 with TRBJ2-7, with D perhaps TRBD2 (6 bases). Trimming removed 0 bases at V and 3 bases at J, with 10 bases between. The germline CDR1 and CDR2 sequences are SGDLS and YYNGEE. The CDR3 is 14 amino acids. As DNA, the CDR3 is TGTGCCAGCAGCGTAGACGGGGGTAACTACGAGCAGTACTTC. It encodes CASSVDGGNYEQYF.

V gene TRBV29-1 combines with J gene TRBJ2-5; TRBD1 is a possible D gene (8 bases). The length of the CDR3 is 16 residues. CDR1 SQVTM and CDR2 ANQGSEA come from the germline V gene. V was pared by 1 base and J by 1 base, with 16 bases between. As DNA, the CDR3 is TGCAGCGTTGAAGCCCACAGGGGGGGTCTCCAAGAGACCCAGTACTTC. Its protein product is CSVEAHRGGLQETQYF. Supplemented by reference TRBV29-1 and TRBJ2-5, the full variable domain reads SAVISQKPSRDICQRGTSLTIQCQVDSQVTMMFWYRQQPGQSLTLIATANQGSEATYESGFVIDKFPISRPNLTFSTLTVSNMSPEDSSIYLCSVEAHRGGLQETQYFGPGTRLLVL.

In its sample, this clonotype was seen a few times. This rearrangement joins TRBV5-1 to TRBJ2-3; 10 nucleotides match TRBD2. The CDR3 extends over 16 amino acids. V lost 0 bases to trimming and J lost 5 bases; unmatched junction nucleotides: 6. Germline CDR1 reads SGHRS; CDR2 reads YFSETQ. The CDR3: CASSLDFASGGDTQYF. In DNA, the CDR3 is TGCGCCAGCAGCTTGGATTTCGCTAGCGGGGGAGATACGCAGTATTTT. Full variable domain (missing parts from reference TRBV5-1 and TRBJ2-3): KAGVTQTPRYLIKTRGQQVTLSCSPISGHRSVSWYQQTPGQGLQFLFEYFSETQRNKGNFPGRFSGRQFSNSRSEMNVSTLELGDSALYLCASSLDFASGGDTQYFGPGTRLTVL.

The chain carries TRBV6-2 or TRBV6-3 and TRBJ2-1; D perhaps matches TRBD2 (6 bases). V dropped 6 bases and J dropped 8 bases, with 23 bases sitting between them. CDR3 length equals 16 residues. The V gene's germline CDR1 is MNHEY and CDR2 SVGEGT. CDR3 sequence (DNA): TGTGCCAGCAGAGACTCCCGGGACTCCAGATACGATGAGCAGTTCTTC. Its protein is CASRDSRDSRYDEQFF.

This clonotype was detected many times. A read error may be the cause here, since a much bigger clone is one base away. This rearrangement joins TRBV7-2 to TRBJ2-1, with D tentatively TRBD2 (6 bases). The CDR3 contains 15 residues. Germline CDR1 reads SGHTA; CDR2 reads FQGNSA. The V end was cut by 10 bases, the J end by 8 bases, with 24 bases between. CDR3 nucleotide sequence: TGTGCCACCCAGTGGGGTAGCGGCTTCGTGGATGAGCAGTTCTTC. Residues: CATQWGSGFVDEQFF.